These 10 T cell receptor beta chains were sequenced from one sample in a study of blood T cell repertoires in COVID-19. The data were produced by immunoSEQ multiplex PCR, yet TCRdb's version contains in-frame clones alone and is incomplete. The sample shows 250,000 or so clones, roughly 87% of them seen only once. Sequenced material: peripheral blood. These receptors were collected from a woman between 40 and 55 years old who had recovered from COVID-19.

The V call is TRBV30, the J call TRBJ1-6; the D gene is possibly TRBD1 (6 bases). Trimming removed 2 bases at V and 15 bases at J, with 23 bases between. Germline V gene data show CDR1 as GTSNPN and CDR2 as SVGIG (reference sequence). The length of the CDR3 is 15 residues. The CDR3 DNA reads as TGTGCCTGGAGTAGTGGACGGACAGACGGTCCGCTCCTCCACTTT. Its protein is CAWSSGRTDGPLLHF.

CDR3 nucleotides: TGCGCCAGCAGCTTGGCGACACGGAACACTGAAGCTTTCTTT. This encodes CASSLATRNTEAFF. The genes are TRBV5-1 and TRBJ1-1, with D unresolved. V lost 0 bases, J lost 1 base, and 7 bases lay in between. The CDR3 length is 14 residues. Germline CDR1 and CDR2: SGHRS and YFSETQ.

This clone was counted a few times. The J gene is TRBJ2-1, the V gene TRBV11-2; 10 bases are a match to TRBD2. Germline V gene lookup returns CDR1 SGHAT and CDR2 FQNNGV. Trimming at V came to 0 bases and at J to 4 bases, leaving 3 bases not matched to a gene. This CDR3 contains 16 residues. This CDR3 is CASSLDIAGGYNEQFF. The CDR3, as DNA: TGTGCCAGCAGCTTAGACATAGCGGGAGGTTACAATGAGCAGTTCTTC. Looking up the rest from reference TRBV11-2 and TRBJ2-1 gives the full variable domain: EAGVAQSPRYKIIEKRQSVAFWCNPISGHATLYWYQQILGQGPKLLIQFQNNGVVDDSQLPKDRFSAERLKGVDSTLKIQPAKLEDSAVYLCASSLDIAGGYNEQFFGPGTRLTVL.

The chain couples TRBV5-1 to TRBJ1-4, with D possibly being TRBD1 (5 bases). CDR3 length equals 16 residues. Germline CDR1 and CDR2: SGHRS and YFSETQ. The germline V and J ends were trimmed by 0 bases and 8 bases, with 17 bases remaining between them. This CDR3 reads CASSLAPAGLKEKLFF. In DNA form, the CDR3 reads TGCGCCAGCAGCTTGGCTCCGGCGGGGCTTAAAGAAAAACTGTTTTTT.

The genes are TRBV7-9 and TRBJ1-5; 7 bases line up with TRBD1. The J segment lost 5 bases and the V segment lost 4 bases, leaving 11 bases of the junction unmatched. This CDR3 contains 16 residues. The germline V gene encodes CDR1 SEHNR and CDR2 FQNEAQ (reference sequence). The CDR3 DNA sequence: TGTGCCAGCAGCTCCTCCGGGGTGAGGGGGCATCAGCCCCAGCATTTT. Translating gives CASSSSGVRGHQPQHF.

CDR3 sequence: CASSQDSSNEKLFF. In DNA form, the CDR3 reads TGTGCCAGCAGCCAGGACAGCTCAAATGAAAAACTGTTTTTT. The genes are TRBV7-9 and TRBJ1-4, with D perhaps TRBD1 (6 bases). The germline CDR1 and CDR2 sequences are SEHNR and FQNEAQ (reference sequence). V gave up 5 bases and J gave up 5 bases, with 12 bases separating them. The CDR3 contains 14 residues.

The chain has TRBV28 and TRBJ2-1; 9 bases are shared with TRBD2. The CDR3 contains 15 residues. Germline CDR1 is MDHEN and CDR2 is SYDVKM. Trimming took 6 bases from V and 4 from J; bases not matched to a gene: 7. CDR3 sequence: CASRHRLAVYNEQFF. CDR3 DNA: TGTGCCAGCAGACACCGACTAGCGGTATACAATGAGCAGTTCTTC.

The CDR3 sequence is CASSSTSGPPSLEQYV. The CDR3 bases are TGTGCCAGCAGCTCCACTAGCGGACCCCCAAGCCTCGAGCAGTACGTC. The V call is TRBV13, the J call TRBJ2-7; 8 bases align to TRBD2. The CDR3 is made up of 16 amino acids. Per the germline V gene, CDR1 is PRHDT and CDR2 is FYEKMQ (reference sequence). Trimming at V came to 4 bases and at J to 6 bases, leaving 14 bases not matched to a gene.

The rearrangement uses TRBV29-1 and TRBJ1-2, with a tentative D call TRBD1 (5 bases). CDR1 and CDR2 (germline): SQVTM, ANQGSEA. V lost 4 bases and J 0 bases, leaving 12 bases between the germline ends. The length of the CDR3 is 14 residues. CDR3 residues: CSVAPRQSNYGYTF. As DNA, the CDR3 is TGCAGCGTTGCCCCAAGACAGTCTAACTATGGCTACACCTTC.

V and J are TRBV10-3 and TRBJ1-1; D remains ambiguous. The CDR3 runs to 13 residues. Deletions cut 6 bases from V and 4 bases from J, with 12 bases between. Per the germline V gene, CDR1 is ENHRY and CDR2 is SYGVKD. CDR3 DNA: TGTGCCATCAGCCCGCGGGGAGGCACTGAAGCTTTCTTT. It specifies CAISPRGGTEAFF.